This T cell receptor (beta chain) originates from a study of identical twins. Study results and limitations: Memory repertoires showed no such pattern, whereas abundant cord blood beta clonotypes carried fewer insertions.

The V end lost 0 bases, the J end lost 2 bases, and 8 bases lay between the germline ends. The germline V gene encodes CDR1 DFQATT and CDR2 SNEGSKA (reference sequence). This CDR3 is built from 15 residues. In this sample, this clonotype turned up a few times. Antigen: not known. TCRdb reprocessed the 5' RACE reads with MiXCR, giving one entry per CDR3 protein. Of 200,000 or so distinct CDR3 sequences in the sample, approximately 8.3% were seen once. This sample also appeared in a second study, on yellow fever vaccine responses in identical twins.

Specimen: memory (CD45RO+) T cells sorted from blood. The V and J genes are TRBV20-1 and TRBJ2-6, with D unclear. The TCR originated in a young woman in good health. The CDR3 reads CSARDRKTGANVLTF. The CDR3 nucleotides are TGCAGTGCTAGAGATAGAAAGACTGGGGCCAACGTCCTGACTTTC.